The following is a T cell receptor (beta chain) sequence with its context. This record comes from a study of shared clonotypes between healthy human individuals. This table comes from immunoSEQ multiplex PCR, and its TCRdb copy is limited to in-frame clones, with some not included. The profile shows some 740,000 clones, around 93% of them singletons. CD45RO-negative, CCR7-positively selected cells formed the naive CD8 fraction, excluding terminally differentiated effector memory CD45RA+ cells. The germline V and J ends were trimmed by 3 bases and 0 bases, with 6 bases remaining between them. There are 14 residues in the CDR3. The germline V gene encodes CDR1 SQVTM and CDR2 ANQGSEA.

The gene calls are TRBV29-1 and TRBJ2-6, with no clear D. This sequence originates from a man between 25 and 39 years old in good health. The material sequenced was naive CD8+ T cells sorted from blood. The CDR3 DNA follows: TGCAGCGTTGATCCTGGCTCTGGGGCCAACGTCCTGACTTTC. Translating it yields CSVDPGSGANVLTF. Combining the CDR3 with reference TRBV29-1 and TRBJ2-6 gives the whole variable domain SAVISQKPSRDICQRGTSLTIQCQVDSQVTMMFWYRQQPGQSLTLIATANQGSEATYESGFVIDKFPISRPNLTFSTLTVSNMSPEDSSIYLCSVDPGSGANVLTFGAGSRLTVL.